Sequencing of this T cell receptor (beta chain) was carried out in a study of blood T cell repertoires in COVID-19. Study-level information: Samples of COVID-19 (acute and convalescent) were obtained from the United States, Italy and Spain. Nucleic acid was either cDNA or gDNA, and it came from T cells, B-cell-depleted T cells, or PBMCs.

The CDR3 is made up of 14 amino acids. CDR1 and CDR2 (germline): LNHDA, SQIVND (reference sequence). Trimming pared 0 bases from V and 7 bases from J, leaving 10 bases between. Original analysis: Quantification of nucleated cells was approximated via reference gene primer amplification. This table comes from immunoSEQ multiplex PCR, and its TCRdb copy is limited to in-frame clones, with some not included. V, J and clone size reflect that table, while D and trimming were determined from the DNA. The sample has about 90,000 clones; 80% are singletons. V and J are TRBV19 and TRBJ2-1, with a possible D match to TRBD1 (5 bases). This clonotype was sampled from a woman aged 70-85 years with acute or convalescent COVID-19. Sequenced material: peripheral blood. CDR3 sequence (DNA): TGTGCCAGTAGTATAGATCACCGACAGAATGAGCAGTTCTTC. This gives the protein CASSIDHRQNEQFF.